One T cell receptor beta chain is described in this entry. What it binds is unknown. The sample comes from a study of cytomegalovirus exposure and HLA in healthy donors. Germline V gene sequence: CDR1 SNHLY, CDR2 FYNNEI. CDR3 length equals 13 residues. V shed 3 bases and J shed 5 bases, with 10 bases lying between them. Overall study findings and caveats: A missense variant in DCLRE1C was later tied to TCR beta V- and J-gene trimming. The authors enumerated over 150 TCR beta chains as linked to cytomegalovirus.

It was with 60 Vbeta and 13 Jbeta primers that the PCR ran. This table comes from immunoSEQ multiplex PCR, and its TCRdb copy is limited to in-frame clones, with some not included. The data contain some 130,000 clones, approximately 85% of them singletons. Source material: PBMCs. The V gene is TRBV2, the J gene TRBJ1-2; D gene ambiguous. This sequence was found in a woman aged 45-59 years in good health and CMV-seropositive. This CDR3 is CASSDNQAYGYTF. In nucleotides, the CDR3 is TGTGCCAGCAGTGATAATCAAGCGTATGGCTACACCTTC.